The T cell receptor (beta chain) described here comes from a study of cytomegalovirus exposure and HLA in healthy donors. Study information: T cells numbering around 190 million yielded approximately 100 million unique TCR beta sequences in an earlier analysis. Whole-study results and caveats: Several of the most significant clusters appeared linked to common viral pathogens, based on a later analysis. The authors confirmed in vitro that three CMV-associated chains were specific for CMV antigens.

The germline V gene has CDR1 SGHVS and CDR2 FNYEAQ. Trimming took 0 bases from V and 3 from J, leaving 9 bases between them. This CDR3 is built from 14 residues. PCR was performed using 60 Vbeta and 13 Jbeta primers. Using immunoSEQ multiplex PCR, the repertoire was profiled, and TCRdb retains in-frame clones only, with some absent. The sample's table shows 190,000 or so clones. Comment on this clone: Its cognate antigen is unknown.

Sequenced input: PBMCs. The genes are TRBV7-6 and TRBJ2-7; tentatively, D is TRBD2 (6 bases). The clonotype comes from a boy aged 5-17 years in good health and CMV-seronegative. The chain's CDR3 is CASSLAEGNYEQYF. CDR3 nucleotide sequence: TGTGCCAGCAGCTTAGCGGAGGGGAACTACGAGCAGTACTTC.